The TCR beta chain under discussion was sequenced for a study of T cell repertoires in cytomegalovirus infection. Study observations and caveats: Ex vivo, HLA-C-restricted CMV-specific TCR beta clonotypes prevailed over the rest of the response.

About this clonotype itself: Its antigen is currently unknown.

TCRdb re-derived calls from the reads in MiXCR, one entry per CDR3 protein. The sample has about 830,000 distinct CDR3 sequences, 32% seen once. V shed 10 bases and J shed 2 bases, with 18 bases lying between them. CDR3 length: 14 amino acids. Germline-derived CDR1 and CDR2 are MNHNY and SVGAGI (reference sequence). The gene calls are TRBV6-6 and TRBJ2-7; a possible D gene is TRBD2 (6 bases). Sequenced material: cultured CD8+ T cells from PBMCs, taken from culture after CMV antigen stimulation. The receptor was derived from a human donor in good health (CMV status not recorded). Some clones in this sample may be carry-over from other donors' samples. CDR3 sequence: CANPPPSVTYEQYV. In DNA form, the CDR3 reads TGTGCCAACCCTCCTCCTAGCGTAACCTACGAGCAGTACGTC.